Below are 26 T cell receptor beta chains sequenced from a single sample in a study of control samples from healthy donors and cancer patients. The assay was immunoSEQ multiplex PCR, and TCRdb's table has in-frame clones only and misses some. The sample has some 14,000 clones; 70% to 80% are singletons. Source material: formalin-fixed, paraffin-embedded tissue. The receptors come from a female donor with lung cancer.

Only one count was recorded for this clone. This chain joins TRBV7-2 and TRBJ2-5, with a possible D match to TRBD1 (5 bases). The J call is uncertain, as TRBJ2-7 better fits the DNA end. Germline V CDR1 and CDR2: SGHTA, FQGNSA. CDR3 size: 13 residues. In DNA form, the CDR3 reads TGTGCCAGCAGCTTAGCGCCCAGGGACGAGCAGTACTTC. Translated, it gives CASSLAPRDEQYF.

Remarks on this clone: The sample contains more than one DNA sequence encoding this CDR3. This sequence joins TRBV9 and TRBJ2-2, with 7 bases fitting TRBD1. V shed 2 bases, J shed 5 bases, and the junction held 3 bases outside the gene matches. Germline CDR1 and CDR2: SGDLS and YYNGEE. The CDR3 has 14 residues. CDR3 bases: TGTGCCAGCAGCGTTCCAGGGGGTACCGGGGAGCTGTTTTTT. Its protein product is CASSVPGGTGELFF.

This sequence joins TRBV6-2 or TRBV6-3 and TRBJ1-5, with 8 bases matching TRBD1. From germline, CDR1 is MNHEY and CDR2 SVGEGT. J lost 6 bases, V lost 5 bases, and 6 bases had no gene match. The CDR3 has 14 amino acids. CDR3 bases: TGTGCCAGCAGTACGACAGGGGTTGGTCAGCCCCAGCATTTT. This encodes CASSTTGVGQPQHF.

The chain couples TRBV2 to TRBJ2-3; D uncertain. The CDR3 is made up of 13 amino acids. CDR1 is SNHLY, CDR2 FYNNEI, per germline. V lost 7 bases to trimming and J lost 10 bases, with 18 bases between them. Here the CDR3 reads CASTLGRIEAQYF. The CDR3 DNA reads as TGTGCCAGCACATTAGGACGGATTGAGGCGCAGTATTTT.

This clone showed up just once. The chain recombines TRBV7-3 with TRBJ1-1; tentatively, D is TRBD1 (6 bases). V lost 1 base and J 9 bases, leaving 15 bases between the germline ends. Germline CDR1 is SGHTA and CDR2 is FQGTGA. The CDR3 totals 14 residues. CDR3 bases: TGTGCCAGCAGCTTAATTCGGGGGCAGGGACAAGCTTTCTTT. It yields the protein CASSLIRGQGQAFF.

The chain joins TRBV7-3 to TRBJ1-1; weak D call: TRBD1 (6 bases). The V and J ends lost 6 bases and 4 bases respectively, with 12 bases between them. Germline V gives CDR1 SGHTA, CDR2 FQGTGA. The CDR3 is 13 amino acids. The CDR3 nucleotides are TGTGCCAGCAGTCCAACAGGGTCCACTGAAGCTTTCTTT. Protein sequence: CASSPTGSTEAFF.

This clone occurred once. The gene calls are TRBV7-2 and TRBJ2-2; D possibly corresponds to TRBD2 (7 bases). Germline V gene lookup returns CDR1 SGHTA and CDR2 FQGNSA. This CDR3 has 15 amino acids. Deletions cut 1 base from V and 6 bases from J, with 12 bases between. The DNA for the CDR3 is TGTGCCAGCAGCTTAGATACAGGGAGGGCCGGGGAGCTGTTTTTT. Its protein product is CASSLDTGRAGELFF.

The gene calls are TRBV11-2 and TRBJ2-3; a weak D match, TRBD1 (5 bases). This CDR3 spans 15 amino acids. V lost 2 bases, J lost 4 bases, and 13 bases lay in between. Germline values: CDR1 SGHAT, CDR2 FQNNGV. The CDR3 spells CASSLTARGADTQYF. CDR3 in DNA: TGTGCCAGCAGCTTAACCGCAAGGGGCGCAGATACGCAGTATTTT.

This clone appeared a single time. The chain combines TRBV7-2 with TRBJ2-1; 15 bases are a match to TRBD2. V dropped 4 bases and J dropped 3; count of bases not matched to a gene: 4. CDR1 is SGHTA and CDR2 is FQGNSA in the germline V gene. The CDR3 extends over 17 amino acids. CDR3 in DNA: TGTGCCAGCAGCTCGCGGACTAGCGGGGGGGGCTACAATGAGCAGTTCTTC. This gives the protein CASSSRTSGGGYNEQFF.

This chain uses TRBV27 with TRBJ2-7; 9 bases are shared with TRBD2. The junction had 5 bases not matched to a gene; V was cut back by 4 bases and J by 1 base. The CDR3 has 15 amino acids. The germline CDR1 and CDR2 sequences are MNHEY and SMNVEV (reference sequence). CDR3 sequence: CASSSTSGWSYEQYF. The CDR3 DNA reads TGTGCCAGCAGTTCGACTAGCGGTTGGTCCTACGAGCAGTACTTC.

The chain is built from TRBV3-1 (or the pseudogene TRBV3-2) and TRBJ1-2; TRBD1 aligns across 7 bases. Losses at the gene ends were 1 base for V and 6 bases for J; bases not matched to a gene: 5. The CDR3 sequence is 14 residues long. CDR1 LGHDT and CDR2 YNNKEL come from the germline V gene (reference sequence). For the CDR3, the DNA is TGTGCCAGCAGCCAAGCAGGGGGAGGGGATGGCTACACCTTC. This translates into CASSQAGGGDGYTF.

V gene TRBV5-1 combines with J gene TRBJ2-7; D gene ambiguous. This CDR3 is 12 amino acids long. The V end lost 2 bases, the J end lost 4 bases, and 7 bases lay between the germline ends. CDR1 is SGHRS and CDR2 is YFSETQ in the germline V gene. CDR3 amino acids: CASSLVGYEQYF. The CDR3 coding sequence is TGCGCCAGCAGCTTAGTGGGTTACGAGCAGTACTTC.

V gene TRBV19 combines with J gene TRBJ1-1, with TRBD1 identical over 9 bases. Germline CDR1 reads LNHDA; CDR2 reads SQIVND (reference sequence). This CDR3 is built from 14 residues. With V trimmed by 6 bases and J by 4 bases, 6 bases remained unmatched. This CDR3 is CASRQQGAGTEAFF. Written as DNA, the CDR3 is TGTGCCAGTAGGCAACAGGGGGCTGGCACTGAAGCTTTCTTT. The full variable domain, completed using reference TRBV19 and TRBJ1-1, is DGGITQSPKYLFRKEGQNVTLSCEQNLNHDAMYWYRQDPGQGLRLIYYSQIVNDFQKGDIAEGYSVSREKKESFPLTVTSAQKNPTAFYLCASRQQGAGTEAFFGQGTRLTVV.

The chain couples TRBV6-5 to TRBJ1-5; D is unresolved. Germline V gene data show CDR1 as MNHEY and CDR2 as SVGAGI. CDR3 length: 14 residues. V dropped 4 bases and J dropped 4 bases, with 11 bases sitting between them. The CDR3 nucleotides read TGTGCCAGCAGTTTCACCGCGAGGAATCAGCCCCAGCATTTT. It codes for CASSFTARNQPQHF.

V is TRBV19 and J is TRBJ1-5; 12 bases map to TRBD1. Germline CDR1 reads LNHDA; CDR2 reads SQIVND (reference sequence). The CDR3 consists of 14 residues. J was trimmed by 6 bases and V by 10 bases; bases with no gene match: 7. The DNA of the CDR3 is TGTGCCACCTCCGGGACAGGGGGCGGTCAGCCCCAGCATTTT. Translated: CATSGTGGGQPQHF.

This clone was seen a few times. Its ends do not fully match the called genes, so a read error is possible. This chain joins TRBV7-7 and TRBJ2-5; 7 positions match TRBD2. From germline, CDR1 is SSHAT and CDR2 FNYEAQ (reference sequence). This CDR3 contains 19 residues. The CDR3 sequence: CASSLGISPRLADQETQYF. In DNA form, the CDR3 reads TGTGCTAGCAGCTTGGGTATCTCTCCGCGGCTAGCGGACCAAGAGACCCAGTACTTC.

The sample holds a few counts of this clone. For the CDR3, the DNA is TGCAGTGCGGAGGGAATCGAAAAACTGTTTTTT. This codes for CSAEGIEKLFF. The rearrangement links TRBV20-1 to TRBJ1-4; D not certain. Trimming took off 6 bases at V and 8 bases at J, with 10 bases between the two ends. The V gene's germline CDR1 is DFQATT and CDR2 SNEGSKA (reference sequence). This CDR3 is built from 11 residues.

This chain links TRBV2 with TRBJ1-3; D not resolved. This CDR3 comprises 15 residues. Germline CDR1 is SNHLY and CDR2 is FYNNEI. The V and J ends lost 5 bases and 8 bases respectively, with 19 bases between them. CDR3 loop: CASSWGKTPVDTIYF. In DNA form, the CDR3 reads TGTGCCAGCAGTTGGGGAAAAACCCCGGTGGACACCATATATTTT. The whole variable domain, remainder taken from reference TRBV2 and TRBJ1-3, is EPEVTQTPSHQVTQMGQEVILRCVPISNHLYFYWYRQILGQKVEFLVSFYNNEISEKSEIFDDQFSVERPDGSNFTLKIRSTKLEDSAMYFCASSWGKTPVDTIYFGEGSWLTVV.

The chain carries TRBV19 and TRBJ2-1; D is undetermined. Germline values: CDR1 LNHDA, CDR2 SQIVND (reference sequence). The CDR3 contains 14 residues. The V and J ends lost 1 base and 10 bases respectively, with 14 bases between them. The chain's CDR3 is CASSIGGPALEQFF. CDR3 in DNA: TGTGCCAGTAGTATAGGTGGACCCGCCCTGGAGCAGTTCTTC. The whole variable domain, remainder taken from reference TRBV19 and TRBJ2-1, is DGGITQSPKYLFRKEGQNVTLSCEQNLNHDAMYWYRQDPGQGLRLIYYSQIVNDFQKGDIAEGYSVSREKKESFPLTVTSAQKNPTAFYLCASSIGGPALEQFFGPGTRLTVL.

CDR3 coding DNA: TGTGCCAGCAGCGCCGGGAGGAACACTGAAGCTTTCTTT. Translation: CASSAGRNTEAFF. The V gene is TRBV6-5, the J gene TRBJ1-1, with D uncertain. Trimming took off 6 bases at V and 1 base at J, with 9 bases between the two ends. Germline lookup yields CDR1 MNHEY and CDR2 SVGAGI. The CDR3 is made up of 13 amino acids.

This chain uses TRBV6-2 or TRBV6-3 with TRBJ2-7; 12 bases map to TRBD2. The V gene end was trimmed by 2 bases and the J gene end by 6 bases; junction bases not matched to a gene: 5. Germline V gene data show CDR1 as MNHEY and CDR2 as SVGEGT. CDR3 length: 15 residues. The CDR3 bases are TGTGCCAGCAGTTACCTACTAGCGGGAGGATCCGAGCAGTACTTC. It encodes CASSYLLAGGSEQYF.

The chain links TRBV19 to TRBJ1-6, with D uncertain. The CDR3 covers 15 residues. The germline V gene encodes CDR1 LNHDA and CDR2 SQIVND (reference sequence). V lost 4 bases to trimming and J lost 9 bases, with 16 bases between them. CDR3 residues: CASSTNSPSFSPLHF. CDR3 coding DNA: TGTGCCAGTAGTACGAACAGCCCTTCCTTTTCACCCCTCCACTTT.

The sample holds one count of this clone. V is TRBV19 and J is TRBJ1-1; D is possibly TRBD1 (5 bases). The CDR3 consists of 12 residues. V was pared by 3 bases and J by 6 bases, with 8 bases between. CDR1 is LNHDA and CDR2 is SQIVND in the germline V gene (reference sequence). The CDR3 nucleotides are TGTGCCAGTAGTATGGGGGTGCCTGAAGCTTTCTTT. This translates into CASSMGVPEAFF.

The rearrangement joins TRBV24-1 to TRBJ2-3; 7 bases line up with TRBD1. This CDR3 contains 15 residues. The germline CDR1 and CDR2 sequences are KGHDR and SFDVKD. V shed 3 bases, J shed 8 bases, and the junction held 10 bases outside the gene matches. CDR3 coding DNA: TGTGCCACCAGTGATCGGACAGGTGCCGGTGGTACGCAGTATTTT. Protein product: CATSDRTGAGGTQYF.

This chain links TRBV5-1 with TRBJ2-7, with D uncertain. Trimming took off 2 bases at V and 4 bases at J, with 4 bases between the two ends. The CDR3 runs 11 residues. The germline V gene has CDR1 SGHRS and CDR2 YFSETQ. The CDR3 DNA reads TGCGCCAGCAGCTTCGGGTACGAGCAGTACTTC. The encoded protein is CASSFGYEQYF.

This clone was recorded once. J is TRBJ2-7 and V is TRBV6-5; possibly TRBD1 for D (7 bases). Germline V gene lookup returns CDR1 MNHEY and CDR2 SVGAGI. The CDR3 spans 14 residues. Between the trimmed V and J ends, which lost 6 bases and 5 bases, there was a span of 17 bases. CDR3 coding DNA: TGTGCCAGCAGCACAGGGGAGGTCAGAAACGAGCAGTACTTC. Translation: CASSTGEVRNEQYF.